The rows below give T cell receptor beta chains drawn from one sample of a study of cytomegalovirus exposure and HLA in healthy donors. Method: immunoSEQ multiplex PCR; TCRdb's copy keeps in-frame clones and lacks some. The sample shows 150,000 or so clones, around 80% of them seen only once. The sequencing sample was made of PBMCs. Every receptor here comes from a woman aged 45-60 years in good health and CMV-seropositive. Both conserved end residues are part of each CDR3. Fields, in order: clone size, V gene, D gene, J gene, CDR3 DNA, CDR3 protein. A D gene is named only where the DNA matches it firmly. A row's size may be missing; if present it is once, few, many or a size class.

abundance: .; v_gene: TRBV11-1; d_gene: TRBD2; j_gene: TRBJ2-1; CDR3nt: TGTGCCAGCAGCTTAGAAGTAGCGGGAGTTCACAATGAGCAGTTCTTC; CDR3aa: CASSLEVAGVHNEQFF
abundance: .; v_gene: TRBV4-1; d_gene: TRBD1; j_gene: TRBJ2-5; CDR3nt: TGCGCCAGCAAGGTATTCCTCGGGACAGACATCCGAGAGACCCAGTACTTC; CDR3aa: CASKVFLGTDIRETQYF
abundance: .; v_gene: TRBV28; d_gene: TRBD1; j_gene: TRBJ2-7; CDR3nt: TGTGCCAGCAGTCCCCGGGACAGTTACTACGAGCAGTACTTC; CDR3aa: CASSPRDSYYEQYF
abundance: few; v_gene: TRBV29-1; d_gene: .; j_gene: TRBJ2-5; CDR3nt: TGCAGCGTGGCGGGAACGTACCAAGAGACCCAGTACTTC; CDR3aa: CSVAGTYQETQYF
abundance: .; v_gene: TRBV19; d_gene: .; j_gene: TRBJ2-4; CDR3nt: TGTGCCAGTAGCCCCCTGCGAATAGCCAAAAACATTCAGTACTTC; CDR3aa: CASSPLRIAKNIQYF
abundance: .; v_gene: TRBV6-1; d_gene: TRBD1; j_gene: TRBJ2-3; CDR3nt: TGTGCCAGCAGTAGCGGGACAGGGAAGACAGATACGCAGTATTTT; CDR3aa: CASSSGTGKTDTQYF
abundance: .; v_gene: TRBV7-8; d_gene: .; j_gene: TRBJ2-2; CDR3nt: TGTGCCAGCAGCTTTCCTCAGGGCGCGAACACCGGGGAGCTGTTTTTT; CDR3aa: CASSFPQGANTGELFF
abundance: .; v_gene: TRBV4-2; d_gene: TRBD2; j_gene: TRBJ2-1; CDR3nt: TGTGCCAGCAGCCCGCTTGGACTAGCGGCACTTAGGGGCTACAATGAGCAGTTCTTC; CDR3aa: CASSPLGLAALRGYNEQFF
abundance: .; v_gene: TRBV27; d_gene: .; j_gene: TRBJ2-7; CDR3nt: TGTGCCAGCAGTTGGACAGCACTCTCCTACGAGCAGTACTTC; CDR3aa: CASSWTALSYEQYF
abundance: once; v_gene: TRBV7-8; d_gene: TRBD2; j_gene: TRBJ2-4; CDR3nt: TGTGCCAGCAGCTCTTGGACTAGTGAGACAAAAAACATTCAGTACTTC; CDR3aa: CASSSWTSETKNIQYF
abundance: .; v_gene: TRBV5-4; d_gene: .; j_gene: TRBJ1-2; CDR3nt: TGTGCCAGCACAGGGAACTATGGCTACACCTTC; CDR3aa: CASTGNYGYTF
abundance: .; v_gene: TRBV4-2; d_gene: TRBD2; j_gene: TRBJ2-5; CDR3nt: TGTGCCAGCAGCCAAGAGCGGGGGGGCCAAGAGACCCAGTACTTC; CDR3aa: CASSQERGGQETQYF
abundance: .; v_gene: TRBV29-1; d_gene: .; j_gene: TRBJ2-4; CDR3nt: TGCAGCGTTGCGTCAGGGCCCAACATTCAGTACTTC; CDR3aa: CSVASGPNIQYF
abundance: .; v_gene: TRBV29-1; d_gene: .; j_gene: TRBJ1-4; CDR3nt: TGCAGCGTTGGCAGGGTTTCTACGCCCGATGAAAAACTGTTTTTT; CDR3aa: CSVGRVSTPDEKLFF
abundance: .; v_gene: TRBV4-3; d_gene: .; j_gene: TRBJ2-1; CDR3nt: TGCGCCAGCAGCCTGAATCAGGGATCCTACAATGAGCAGTTCTTC; CDR3aa: CASSLNQGSYNEQFF
abundance: .; v_gene: TRBV6-1; d_gene: .; j_gene: TRBJ2-3; CDR3nt: TGTGCCAGCAGTGTCCGAAGGGGCCGGGGGACAGATACGCAGTATTTT; CDR3aa: CASSVRRGRGTDTQYF
abundance: .; v_gene: TRBV6-5; d_gene: .; j_gene: TRBJ2-5; CDR3nt: TGTGCCAGCACCGACGGGTCCGAGACCCAGTACTTC; CDR3aa: CASTDGSETQYF
abundance: .; v_gene: TRBV4-3; d_gene: .; j_gene: TRBJ1-3; CDR3nt: TGCGCCAGCAGCCAAGATTGGAGGGGTCGTAACACCATATATTTT; CDR3aa: CASSQDWRGRNTIYF
abundance: .; v_gene: TRBV7-2; d_gene: TRBD2; j_gene: TRBJ2-7; CDR3nt: TGTGCCAGCAGCCGAAGTAGGGGACTAGCGGGAGCGAGCTCCTACGAGCAGTACTTC; CDR3aa: CASSRSRGLAGASSYEQYF
abundance: .; v_gene: TRBV7-2; d_gene: .; j_gene: TRBJ1-2; CDR3nt: TGTGCCAGCAGCTCACTTACAGAATATGGCTACACCTTC; CDR3aa: CASSSLTEYGYTF
abundance: .; v_gene: TRBV5-1; d_gene: TRBD1; j_gene: TRBJ2-7; CDR3nt: TGCGCCAGCAGCTTGTTAGGGGGCGCCTCCTACGAGCAGTACTTC; CDR3aa: CASSLLGGASYEQYF
abundance: .; v_gene: TRBV28; d_gene: TRBD2; j_gene: TRBJ2-1; CDR3nt: TGTGCCAGCAGTCTAGAACGGGAGGCGTTCTTC; CDR3aa: CASSLEREAFF
abundance: .; v_gene: TRBV5-4; d_gene: TRBD1; j_gene: TRBJ2-2; CDR3nt: TGTGCCAGCAGCACTGGACGGACAGGCAAGCCCGGGGAGCTGTTTTTT; CDR3aa: CASSTGRTGKPGELFF
abundance: .; v_gene: TRBV2; d_gene: .; j_gene: TRBJ2-5; CDR3nt: TGTGCCAGCAGTGAAGGTGTAGTAGAGACCCAGTACTTC; CDR3aa: CASSEGVVETQYF
abundance: .; v_gene: TRBV4-3; d_gene: TRBD1; j_gene: TRBJ2-7; CDR3nt: TGCGCCAGCAGCCAAGGGACAGGGTTAACCCACGAGCAGTACTTC; CDR3aa: CASSQGTGLTHEQYF
abundance: .; v_gene: TRBV7-2; d_gene: TRBD1; j_gene: TRBJ1-2; CDR3nt: TGTGCCAGCAGCTCGTGGACAGGATCTGGCTACACCTTC; CDR3aa: CASSSWTGSGYTF
abundance: .; v_gene: TRBV10-3; d_gene: .; j_gene: TRBJ2-5; CDR3nt: TGTGCCATCAGTGAACCGTATGAGGCCGGGACCCAGTACTTC; CDR3aa: CAISEPYEAGTQYF
abundance: .; v_gene: TRBV5-1; d_gene: TRBD1; j_gene: TRBJ2-5; CDR3nt: TGCGCCAGCAGCTGGGACAGTCAAGAGACCCAGTACTTC; CDR3aa: CASSWDSQETQYF
abundance: once; v_gene: TRBV30; d_gene: .; j_gene: TRBJ1-4; CDR3nt: TGTGCCCTCACCCGGGGGGCGGCTTATGAAAAACTGTTTTTT; CDR3aa: CALTRGAAYEKLFF
abundance: once; v_gene: TRBV6-5; d_gene: .; j_gene: TRBJ1-3; CDR3nt: TGTGCCAGCAGCAGGGGCGTGAACTCTGGAAACACCATATATTTT; CDR3aa: CASSRGVNSGNTIYF
abundance: once; v_gene: TRBV12-5; d_gene: TRBD1; j_gene: TRBJ1-2; CDR3nt: TGTGCTAGTGGTTTTTTGGACAGGGGAGCGCTTGGCTATGGCTACACCTTC; CDR3aa: CASGFLDRGALGYGYTF
abundance: .; v_gene: TRBV5-1; d_gene: .; j_gene: TRBJ1-1; CDR3nt: TGCGCCAGCAGCTTGGGGGGAGGGAACACTGAAGCTTTCTTT; CDR3aa: CASSLGGGNTEAFF
abundance: few; v_gene: TRBV4-1; d_gene: TRBD1; j_gene: TRBJ1-4; CDR3nt: TGCGCCAGCAGCCAAGGGACAGGGCGGGAAAAACTGTTTTTT; CDR3aa: CASSQGTGREKLFF
abundance: .; v_gene: TRBV5-5; d_gene: .; j_gene: TRBJ2-3; CDR3nt: TGTGCCAGCAGCCTCCGCGGACAGAGTAGCACAGATACGCAGTATTTT; CDR3aa: CASSLRGQSSTDTQYF
abundance: .; v_gene: TRBV27; d_gene: .; j_gene: TRBJ2-3; CDR3nt: TGTGCCAGCAGTTCACCAGGCTCGGTGGCAGATACGCAGTATTTT; CDR3aa: CASSSPGSVADTQYF
abundance: .; v_gene: TRBV7-6; d_gene: TRBD2; j_gene: TRBJ2-1; CDR3nt: TGTGCCAGCAGCCCAGCAGCGGGGGGCCCCCCTGAGCAGTTCTTC; CDR3aa: CASSPAAGGPPEQFF
abundance: .; v_gene: TRBV7-6; d_gene: TRBD2; j_gene: TRBJ2-1; CDR3nt: TGTGCCAGCAGCTTAGAGGTCGGGGGGACTAGTATTGACAATGAGCAGTTCTTC; CDR3aa: CASSLEVGGTSIDNEQFF
abundance: .; v_gene: TRBV9; d_gene: TRBD2; j_gene: TRBJ2-3; CDR3nt: TGTGCCAGCAGCGTAGCGGGACTAGCAAACGCAGGTGGGGATACGCAGTATTTT; CDR3aa: CASSVAGLANAGGDTQYF
abundance: .; v_gene: TRBV7-9; d_gene: TRBD1; j_gene: TRBJ2-7; CDR3nt: TGTGCCAGCAGCTTATGGGCGGGGACAGGGCCCCACGAGCAGTACTTC; CDR3aa: CASSLWAGTGPHEQYF
abundance: once; v_gene: TRBV6-6; d_gene: .; j_gene: TRBJ2-3; CDR3nt: TGTGCCAACAGCTTCAGGGGCGCAGATACGCAGTATTTT; CDR3aa: CANSFRGADTQYF
abundance: .; v_gene: TRBV29-1; d_gene: TRBD1; j_gene: TRBJ1-2; CDR3nt: TGCAGCGTTGAAGCCCGGGACAGGGGATTATATGGCTACACCTTC; CDR3aa: CSVEARDRGLYGYTF
abundance: .; v_gene: TRBV19; d_gene: TRBD2; j_gene: TRBJ2-3; CDR3nt: TGTGTCAGTACCACCCGGGGGGTGAGCACAGATACGCAGTATTTT; CDR3aa: CVSTTRGVSTDTQYF
abundance: .; v_gene: TRBV11-2; d_gene: .; j_gene: TRBJ1-4; CDR3nt: TGTGCCAGCAGCTTAGTGGGCCACACTAATGAAAAACTGTTTTTT; CDR3aa: CASSLVGHTNEKLFF
abundance: .; v_gene: TRBV29-1; d_gene: .; j_gene: TRBJ1-1; CDR3nt: TGCAGCGCTACTACAGGGTTAGTCCACACTGAAGCTTTCTTT; CDR3aa: CSATTGLVHTEAFF
abundance: .; v_gene: TRBV18; d_gene: .; j_gene: TRBJ1-3; CDR3nt: TGTGCCAGCTCTCAGGGGCGAAGCTCTGGAAACACCATATATTTT; CDR3aa: CASSQGRSSGNTIYF
abundance: .; v_gene: TRBV7-8; d_gene: .; j_gene: TRBJ2-7; CDR3nt: TGTGCCAGCAGCTTGAACATTCTCTCCTACGAGCAGTACTTC; CDR3aa: CASSLNILSYEQYF
abundance: .; v_gene: TRBV18; d_gene: TRBD1; j_gene: TRBJ2-7; CDR3nt: TGTGCCAGCTCACAGAGCCGGCCAGGGGGCCTCTACGAGCAGTACTTC; CDR3aa: CASSQSRPGGLYEQYF
abundance: .; v_gene: TRBV6-1; d_gene: .; j_gene: TRBJ1-4; CDR3nt: TGTGCCAGCAGAACAGGCGCAACTAATGAAAAACTGTTTTTT; CDR3aa: CASRTGATNEKLFF
abundance: .; v_gene: TRBV9; d_gene: TRBD2; j_gene: TRBJ2-5; CDR3nt: TGTGCCAGCAGCGTGGGTACTAGCGGGATCGGAGAGACCCAGTACTTC; CDR3aa: CASSVGTSGIGETQYF
abundance: few; v_gene: TRBV4-3; d_gene: TRBD2; j_gene: TRBJ2-4; CDR3nt: TGCGCCAGCAGCCAAGAGAGTCGCGGGAGGGAAAACATTCAGTACTTC; CDR3aa: CASSQESRGRENIQYF
abundance: .; v_gene: TRBV5-1; d_gene: .; j_gene: TRBJ1-1; CDR3nt: TGCGCCAGCAGCCCGGCGGGGGTAGGCCGTGAAGCTTTCTTT; CDR3aa: CASSPAGVGREAFF
abundance: once; v_gene: TRBV7-9; d_gene: .; j_gene: TRBJ1-2; CDR3nt: TGTGCCAGCAGTAGGGACTCTAACTATGGCTACACCTTC; CDR3aa: CASSRDSNYGYTF
abundance: .; v_gene: TRBV6-5; d_gene: .; j_gene: TRBJ1-2; CDR3nt: TGTGCCAGCAGCCGAGACAGGCCGTTTAACTATGGCTACACCTTC; CDR3aa: CASSRDRPFNYGYTF